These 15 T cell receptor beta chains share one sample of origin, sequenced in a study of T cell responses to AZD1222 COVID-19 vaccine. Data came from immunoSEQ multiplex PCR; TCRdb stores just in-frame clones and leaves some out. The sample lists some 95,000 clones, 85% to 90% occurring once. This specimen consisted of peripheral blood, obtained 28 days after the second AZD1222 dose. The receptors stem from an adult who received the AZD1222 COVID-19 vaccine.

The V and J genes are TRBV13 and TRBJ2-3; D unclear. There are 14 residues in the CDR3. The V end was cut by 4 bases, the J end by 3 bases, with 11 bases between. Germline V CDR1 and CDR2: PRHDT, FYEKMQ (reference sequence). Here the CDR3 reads CASSSRTGTDTQYF. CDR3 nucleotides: TGTGCCAGCAGCTCGCGGACCGGAACAGATACGCAGTATTTT.

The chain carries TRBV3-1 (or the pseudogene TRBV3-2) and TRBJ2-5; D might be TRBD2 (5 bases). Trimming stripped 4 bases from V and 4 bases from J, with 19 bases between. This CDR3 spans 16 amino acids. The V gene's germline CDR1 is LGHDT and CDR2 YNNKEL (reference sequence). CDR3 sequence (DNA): TGTGCCAGCAGCCCCGGACTGCTCCTATTTCTAGAGACCCAGTACTTC. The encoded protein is CASSPGLLLFLETQYF.

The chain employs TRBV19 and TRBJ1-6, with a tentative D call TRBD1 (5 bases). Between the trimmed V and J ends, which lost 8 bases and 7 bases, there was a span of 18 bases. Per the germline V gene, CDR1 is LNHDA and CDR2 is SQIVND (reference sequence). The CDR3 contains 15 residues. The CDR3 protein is CASGAGGGPNSPLHF. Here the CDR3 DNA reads TGTGCCAGTGGGGCAGGAGGTGGTCCAAATTCACCCCTCCACTTT. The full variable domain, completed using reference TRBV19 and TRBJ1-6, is DGGITQSPKYLFRKEGQNVTLSCEQNLNHDAMYWYRQDPGQGLRLIYYSQIVNDFQKGDIAEGYSVSREKKESFPLTVTSAQKNPTAFYLCASGAGGGPNSPLHFGNGTRLTVT.

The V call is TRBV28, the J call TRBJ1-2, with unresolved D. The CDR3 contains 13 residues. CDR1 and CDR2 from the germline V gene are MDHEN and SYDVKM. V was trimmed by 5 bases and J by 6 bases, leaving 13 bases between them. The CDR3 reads CASSLEWENGYTF. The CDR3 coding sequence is TGTGCCAGCAGTCTCGAATGGGAAAATGGCTACACCTTC.

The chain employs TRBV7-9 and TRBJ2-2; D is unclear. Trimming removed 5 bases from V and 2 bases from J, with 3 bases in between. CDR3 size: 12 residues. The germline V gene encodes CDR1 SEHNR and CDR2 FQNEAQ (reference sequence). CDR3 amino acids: CASSINTGELFF. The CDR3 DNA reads TGTGCCAGCAGCATTAACACCGGGGAGCTGTTTTTT.

The CDR3 DNA reads TGTGCCAGCGCGGACTGGGGAGGGTTCGGAGCTTTCTTT. It yields the protein CASADWGGFGAFF. The J gene is TRBJ1-1, the V gene TRBV11-2; D remains unclear. The CDR3 is 13 residues long. The germline V gene has CDR1 SGHAT and CDR2 FQNNGV. The V end lost 8 bases, the J end lost 10 bases, and 20 bases lay between the germline ends.

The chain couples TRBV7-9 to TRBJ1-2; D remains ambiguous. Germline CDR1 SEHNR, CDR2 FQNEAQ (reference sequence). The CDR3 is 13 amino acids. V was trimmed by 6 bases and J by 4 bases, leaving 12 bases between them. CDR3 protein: CASSGTSSYGYTF. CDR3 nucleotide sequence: TGTGCCAGCAGTGGAACGTCTTCCTATGGCTACACCTTC.

In nucleotides, the CDR3 is TGTGCCAGCAGCCAAGAACTGGGGTCCTACAATGAGCAGTTCTTC. As protein: CASSQELGSYNEQFF. The chain joins TRBV3-1 (or the pseudogene TRBV3-2) to TRBJ2-1; D ambiguous. Trimming pared 0 bases from V and 1 base from J, leaving 7 bases between. The CDR3 length is 15 residues. In germline, CDR1 is LGHDT, CDR2 YNNKEL (reference sequence).

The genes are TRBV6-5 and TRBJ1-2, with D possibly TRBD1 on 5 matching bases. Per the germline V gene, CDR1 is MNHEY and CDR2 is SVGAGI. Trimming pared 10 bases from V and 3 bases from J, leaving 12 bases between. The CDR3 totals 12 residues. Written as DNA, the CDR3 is TGTGCCACCACCGAAGGGGACTATGGCTACACCTTC. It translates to CATTEGDYGYTF.

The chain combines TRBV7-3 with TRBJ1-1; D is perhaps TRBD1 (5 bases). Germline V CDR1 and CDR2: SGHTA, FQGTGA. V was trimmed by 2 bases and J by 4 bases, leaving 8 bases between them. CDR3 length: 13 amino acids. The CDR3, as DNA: TGTGCCAGCAGCTTATCTGGGGCCACTGAAGCTTTCTTT. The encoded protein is CASSLSGATEAFF.

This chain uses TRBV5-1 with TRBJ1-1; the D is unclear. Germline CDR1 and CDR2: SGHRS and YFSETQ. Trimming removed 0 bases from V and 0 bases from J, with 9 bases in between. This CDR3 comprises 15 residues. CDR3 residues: CASSLVARLNTEAFF. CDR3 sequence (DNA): TGCGCCAGCAGCTTGGTTGCAAGGCTGAACACTGAAGCTTTCTTT.

The CDR3, as DNA: TGTGCCAGCAGTATCGGGACCGGGGAGCTGTTTTTT. This gives the protein CASSIGTGELFF. The chain recombines TRBV7-3 with TRBJ2-2; D is ambiguous. This CDR3 spans 12 amino acids. Trimming removed 6 bases at V and 5 bases at J, with 7 bases between. Germline-derived CDR1 and CDR2 are SGHTA and FQGTGA.

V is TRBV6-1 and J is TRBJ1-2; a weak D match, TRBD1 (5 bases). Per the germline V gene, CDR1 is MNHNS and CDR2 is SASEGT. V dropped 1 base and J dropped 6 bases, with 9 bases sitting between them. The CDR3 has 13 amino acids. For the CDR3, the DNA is TGTGCCAGCAGTGAAGTAGGGGATAATGGCTACACCTTC. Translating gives CASSEVGDNGYTF.

DNA of the CDR3: TGTGCCAGCAGCTTCTCCTCCGGGACAGGGCAAGAGACCCAGTACTTC. Its protein is CASSFSSGTGQETQYF. The V and J genes are TRBV7-3 and TRBJ2-5; TRBD1 aligns across 9 bases. Per germline, CDR1 SGHTA and CDR2 FQGTGA. The CDR3 has 16 residues. The J segment lost 2 bases and the V segment lost 3 bases, leaving 7 bases of the junction unmatched.

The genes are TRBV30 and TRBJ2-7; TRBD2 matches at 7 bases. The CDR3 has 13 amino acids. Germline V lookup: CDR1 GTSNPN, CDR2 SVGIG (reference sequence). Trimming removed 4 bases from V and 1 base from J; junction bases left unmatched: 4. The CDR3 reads CAWKRGSSYEQYF. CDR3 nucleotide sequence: TGTGCCTGGAAGCGGGGCTCTTCCTACGAGCAGTACTTC.